This TCR beta chain was sequenced during a study of PD-1 blockade in classical Hodgkin lymphoma. Study findings and constraints: With CD4+ cells, TCR diversity rose significantly by C4D1, but not with CD8+ cells. Similar baseline diversity was found in complete responders and newly diagnosed patients. Reports indicated that newly diagnosed patients had lower baseline TCR diversity than healthy donors did.

Sample time point: cycle 4 day 1 (C4D1), after six to seven weeks of nivolumab. Each patient's relapse followed autologous stem cell transplantation, and brentuximab vedotin exposure varied. After PBMCs were thawed, their CD8+ T cells were isolated by magnetic negative selection. Complete response, partial response or progressive disease made up the best responses. CDR3 length equals 17 residues. The germline V gene encodes CDR1 WNHNN and CDR2 SYGVQD (reference sequence). Trimming took 6 bases from V and 1 from J, leaving 20 bases between them. Data came from immunoSEQ multiplex PCR; TCRdb stores just in-frame clones and leaves some out. The data show some 18,000 clones, with about 87% seen just once and 4.5% to 5% held by the top ten. Worth noting for this clone: As yet, its antigen is unknown.

Sequenced material: CD8+ T cells from blood, taken before the fourth cycle of nivolumab. The receptor was derived from a human donor with classical Hodgkin lymphoma. This sequence joins TRBV10-1 and TRBJ2-3, with D tentatively TRBD2 (6 bases). For the CDR3, the DNA is TGCGCCAGCAGCGAAAATAACCGGGACTCACGCACAGATACGCAGTATTTT. As protein: CASSENNRDSRTDTQYF.